Included here is one T cell receptor beta chain sequence, with context. The sample is drawn from a study of blood T cell repertoires in COVID-19. Study information: Acute-phase and convalescent COVID-19 samples originated in the United States, Italy and Spain.

Original analysis: Nucleated cell number was recorded as an estimate derived from reference gene primer amplification. Repertoires were generated with immunoSEQ multiplex PCR, while TCRdb's copy carries only in-frame clones and drops some. The D gene and trimming were derived from the DNA, and the V and J assignments and clone size from that table. The sample holds under 55,000 clones, around 86% seen once. From germline, CDR1 is SGHNT and CDR2 YYREEE (reference sequence). The V segment lost 3 bases and the J segment 0 bases; nucleotides outside the gene matches: 4. The CDR3 is 16 residues long. Specimen: peripheral blood. The clonotype originates from a man aged 40-50 years with active COVID-19. The chain uses TRBV5-4 and TRBJ2-1; 9 bases are shared with TRBD2. DNA for the CDR3: TGTGCCAGCAGCTCGAGAGCGGGAGGCTCCTACAATGAGCAGTTCTTC. As protein: CASSSRAGGSYNEQFF.